This entry lists 14 T cell receptor beta chains sequenced from one sample in a study of blood T cell repertoires in COVID-19. The table came from immunoSEQ multiplex PCR; TCRdb's copy has only in-frame clones and leaves some out. Among about 260,000 clones listed, around 80% were seen once. Sequencing used peripheral blood. All receptors derive from a woman aged 80 or over with acute or convalescent COVID-19.

The chain uses TRBV28 and TRBJ1-4; D remains unclear. Germline V CDR1 and CDR2: MDHEN, SYDVKM. V shed 3 bases and J shed 5 bases, with 10 bases lying between them. CDR3 length equals 14 residues. CDR3 in DNA: TGTGCCAGCAGTTTTCGCGCCGTAAATGAAAAACTGTTTTTT. It codes for CASSFRAVNEKLFF.

The chain is built from TRBV6-6 and TRBJ2-5, with 12 bases aligning to TRBD2. CDR1 and CDR2 (germline): MNHNY, SVGAGI (reference sequence). This CDR3 has 15 amino acids. J gave up 1 base and V 6 bases, and 3 bases lay outside the gene matches. In nucleotides, the CDR3 is TGTGCCAGCAGGAAGACTAGCGGGGGCCAAGAGACCCAGTACTTC. Translating it yields CASRKTSGGQETQYF.

Notes on this clone: At the DNA level, this CDR3 is encoded by other sequences in the same sample as well. The J gene is TRBJ1-2, the V gene TRBV19, with 7 nucleotides matching TRBD1. The CDR3 totals 12 residues. Germline CDR1 reads LNHDA; CDR2 reads SQIVND (reference sequence). The V and J ends lost 3 bases and 8 bases, in that order; junction bases with no gene match: 3. The CDR3 coding sequence is TGTGCCAGTAGTATTACCAGGGGGGGCTACACCTTC. Protein: CASSITRGGYTF.

In regard to this clone: A junction end diverges from the germline sequence, so it may reflect a read error. V usage is TRBV29-1 and J usage is TRBJ1-1; D is perhaps TRBD1 (6 bases). The germline gives CDR1 SQVTM, CDR2 ANQGSEA. The CDR3 length is 11 residues. The CDR3 DNA sequence: TGTATAGGGAGGGGGAGGACTGAAGCTTTCTTT. Translation gives CIGRGRTEAFF.

The sample holds one count of this clone. This rearrangement joins TRBV7-8 to TRBJ2-1; TRBD2 aligns across 11 bases. Germline V gene lookup returns CDR1 SGHVS and CDR2 FQNEAQ. V gave up 2 bases and J gave up 8 bases; unmatched junction bases: 5. The CDR3 runs 15 residues. The CDR3 loop is CASSLNSGRADEQFF. The CDR3 DNA is TGTGCCAGCAGCTTAAATAGCGGGAGGGCCGATGAGCAGTTCTTC.

The chain carries TRBV7-2 and TRBJ1-5; maybe TRBD1 (6 bases). In germline, CDR1 is SGHTA, CDR2 FQGNSA. The CDR3 sequence is 13 residues long. V was pared by 11 bases and J by 1 base, with 12 bases between. This CDR3 reads CAGAQGSNQPQHF. CDR3 DNA sequence: TGTGCCGGAGCACAGGGAAGCAATCAGCCCCAGCATTTT.

This clone has only a few counts. V and J are TRBV5-6 and TRBJ1-2, with 10 bases identical to TRBD1. The CDR3 has 15 residues. Germline assignment: CDR1 SGHDT and CDR2 YYEEEE. With V trimmed by 4 bases and J by 3 bases, 6 bases remained unmatched. CDR3 loop: CASSLRTGGYYGYTF. The CDR3 DNA reads TGTGCCAGCAGCCTACGGACAGGGGGTTACTATGGCTACACCTTC.

The rearrangement uses TRBV30 and TRBJ1-1; perhaps TRBD1 as D (6 bases). CDR3 length equals 14 residues. Deletions cut 2 bases from V and 2 bases from J, with 12 bases between. CDR1 and CDR2 from the germline V gene are GTSNPN and SVGIG (reference sequence). The CDR3 region has the DNA TGTGCCTGGAGTCAGCCGGACAGAAACACTGAAGCTTTCTTT. Protein sequence: CAWSQPDRNTEAFF.

This chain links TRBV19 with TRBJ1-4, with D hard to call. The germline V and J ends were trimmed by 3 bases and 8 bases, with 13 bases remaining between them. This CDR3 has 14 amino acids. Germline CDR1 is LNHDA and CDR2 is SQIVND (reference sequence). The CDR3 bases are TGTGCCAGTAGTATCTCACAGTCCAGAGAAAAACTGTTTTTT. Translation: CASSISQSREKLFF. Complete variable domain (other parts from reference TRBV19 and TRBJ1-4): DGGITQSPKYLFRKEGQNVTLSCEQNLNHDAMYWYRQDPGQGLRLIYYSQIVNDFQKGDIAEGYSVSREKKESFPLTVTSAQKNPTAFYLCASSISQSREKLFFGSGTQLSVL.

This clone was picked up a small number of times. The V and J genes are TRBV19 and TRBJ1-4; tentative D call: TRBD1 (6 bases). Germline CDR1 reads LNHDA; CDR2 reads SQIVND (reference sequence). The CDR3 runs to 13 residues. V gave up 3 bases and J gave up 13 bases, with 15 bases separating them. As DNA, the CDR3 is TGTGCCAGTAGTATTGTCTATGGCAGGGGACTGTTTTTT. Protein product: CASSIVYGRGLFF.

This sequence joins TRBV30 and TRBJ1-1; D gene unclear. Germline V gene sequence: CDR1 GTSNPN, CDR2 SVGIG (reference sequence). The CDR3 sequence is 13 residues long. V shed 1 base and J shed 3 bases, with 9 bases lying between them. The DNA for the CDR3 is TGTGCCTGGAGTGCTATGGTCTACACTGAAGCTTTCTTT. The encoded protein is CAWSAMVYTEAFF.

This sequence joins TRBV6-2 or TRBV6-3 and TRBJ2-3, with a weak D call TRBD2 (6 bases). CDR1 is MNHEY and CDR2 is SVGEGT in the germline V gene. V lost 4 bases, J lost 8 bases, and 22 bases lay in between. This CDR3 region has 16 residues. DNA of the CDR3: TGTGCCAGCAGTTCGGCGGGGACGAAGCTAACTGCTACGCAGTATTTT. Its translation is CASSSAGTKLTATQYF.

The rearrangement joins TRBV18 to TRBJ2-7, with TRBD2 matching over 10 bases. The germline V gene encodes CDR1 KGHSH and CDR2 LQKENI. The CDR3 loop spans 16 amino acids. V lost 2 bases to trimming and J lost 9 bases; unmatched junction nucleotides: 13. As DNA, the CDR3 is TGTGCCAGCTCACCAGGAGTCGAGTCTAGCGGGGGTATGCAGTACTTC. It specifies CASSPGVESSGGMQYF.

In its sample, this clone was seen a few times. The chain recombines TRBV19 with TRBJ1-5; the D is unclear. Germline V CDR1 and CDR2: LNHDA, SQIVND (reference sequence). This CDR3 has 14 residues. V was cut by 0 bases and J by 2 bases, with 5 bases left in between. CDR3 sequence (DNA): TGTGCCAGTAGTATAGATTCGGGCAATCAGCCCCAGCATTTT. It yields the protein CASSIDSGNQPQHF. Full variable domain (missing parts from reference TRBV19 and TRBJ1-5): DGGITQSPKYLFRKEGQNVTLSCEQNLNHDAMYWYRQDPGQGLRLIYYSQIVNDFQKGDIAEGYSVSREKKESFPLTVTSAQKNPTAFYLCASSIDSGNQPQHFGDGTRLSIL.